The clone carrying this T cell receptor (beta chain) was seen more than once but under ten times. Per germline, CDR1 MDHEN and CDR2 SYDVKM. This CDR3 is built from 15 residues. Losses at the gene ends were 5 bases for V and 7 bases for J; bases not matched to a gene: 11. Data came from immunoSEQ multiplex PCR; TCRdb stores just in-frame clones and leaves some out. This table has just over 350,000 clones, 86% appearing once. This record belongs to a study of blood T cell repertoires in COVID-19. This TCR derives from a woman in her sixties with COVID-19, enrolled during active disease. The chain links TRBV28 to TRBJ1-2, with 9 bases that match TRBD1. Sequencing input: peripheral blood. The CDR3 bases are TGTGCCAGCAGTCGAACAGGGGGCGCTGGGTTTGGCTACACCTTC. Residues: CASSRTGGAGFGYTF.